What follows are 24 T cell receptor beta chains derived from one specimen sequenced in a study of CD8+CD57+ T cells in acquired aplastic anemia. Researchers used genomic DNA as the template to profile TCR beta VDJ and CDR3. MiXCR was run by TCRdb on the reads, yielding one entry per CDR3 protein. In the table there are about 200,000 distinct CDR3 sequences, about 60% of which are singletons. It was patients with CD8+CD57+ cell expansion by flow cytometry who were chosen for sequencing. Source material: sorted CD4+, CD8+, or CD8+CD57+ T cells (not recorded which) from PBMCs. These receptors originate from a human donor with aplastic anemia.

The sample holds a few counts of this clonotype. The gene calls are TRBV20-1 and TRBJ2-3; 8 bases are shared with TRBD2. Looked up from germline, CDR1 is DFQATT and CDR2 is SNEGSKA (reference sequence). The CDR3 runs 13 residues. J was trimmed by 7 bases and V by 6 bases; bases with no gene match: 9. CDR3 protein: CSAFGGAGNTQYF. DNA for the CDR3: TGCAGTGCCTTCGGGGGGGCCGGGAATACGCAGTATTTT.

Many counts were recorded for this clonotype. Compared with germline, one end of the junction differs, possibly owing to a read error. J is TRBJ2-7 and V is TRBV5-1; 7 bases align to TRBD2. The germline V gene encodes CDR1 SGHRS and CDR2 YFSETQ. This CDR3 spans 13 amino acids. CDR3 region: CASSFGGTYEQYF. CDR3 coding DNA: TGTGCCAGCAGTTTCGGGGGGACCTACGAGCAGTACTTC.

This clonotype was picked up one time. This chain uses TRBV24-1 with TRBJ1-2; 10 nucleotides agree with TRBD1. This CDR3 has 14 residues. V trimming: 4 bases; J trimming: 3 bases; junction bases outside the gene matches: 1. The V gene's germline CDR1 is KGHDR and CDR2 SFDVKD. The CDR3 coding sequence is TGTGCCACCAGTGAAGGGACAGGGGACTATGGCTACACCTTC. Protein sequence: CATSEGTGDYGYTF.

The V gene is TRBV7-9, the J gene TRBJ1-1; D gene unclear. CDR3 length: 10 residues. The germline V gene encodes CDR1 SEHNR and CDR2 FQNEAQ (reference sequence). V lost 10 bases to trimming and J lost 10 bases, with 13 bases between them. The CDR3 reads CATAAAGAFF. Here the CDR3 DNA reads TGTGCCACCGCAGCGGCGGGAGCTTTCTTT. Together with reference TRBV7-9 and TRBJ1-1, the CDR3 gives the full variable domain: DTGVSQNPRHKITKRGQNVTFRCDPISEHNRLYWYRQTLGQGPEFLTYFQNEAQLEKSRLLSDRFSAERPKGSFSTLEIQRTEQGDSAMYLCATAAAGAFFGQGTRLTVV.

The chain links TRBV7-2 to TRBJ2-3, with TRBD2 matching over 11 bases. Germline CDR1 and CDR2: SGHTA and FQGNSA. The CDR3 sequence is 15 residues long. V shed 4 bases and J 4 bases; nucleotides not matched to a gene: 4. The chain's CDR3 is CASSSDSGGADTQYF. The CDR3 bases are TGTGCCAGCAGCTCAGATAGCGGGGGGGCAGATACGCAGTATTTT.

The chain carries TRBV10-3 and TRBJ1-1; no definite D call. Trimming left V 4 bases short and J 1 base short, with 7 bases between. CDR3 length equals 13 residues. Germline V gene data show CDR1 as ENHRY and CDR2 as SYGVKD. CDR3 region: CAISGSENTEAFF. The CDR3 coding sequence is TGTGCCATCAGTGGATCGGAGAACACTGAAGCTTTCTTT.

The chain links TRBV20-1 to TRBJ2-1; 10 bases agree with TRBD2. V shed 6 bases and J 6 bases; nucleotides not matched to a gene: 11. The CDR3 is 15 amino acids. CDR1 DFQATT and CDR2 SNEGSKA come from the germline V gene (reference sequence). The DNA of the CDR3 is TGCAGTGCCTATGGGTCTAGCGGGGGTCTCAATGAGCAGTTCTTC. Translating it yields CSAYGSSGGLNEQFF.

With respect to this clonotype: A clone one base away is much larger, so this may be a read error. Because it lacks the conserved phenylalanine or tryptophan at the end, this CDR3 is likely a read error. The chain is built from TRBV4-1 and TRBJ2-7, with 7 nucleotides matching TRBD2. The CDR3 covers 15 residues. Germline CDR1 reads MGHRA; CDR2 reads YSYEKL. Losses at the gene ends were 0 bases for V and 3 bases for J; bases not matched to a gene: 5. The CDR3 region is CASSQEIGGGYEQYL. As DNA, the CDR3 is TGCGCCAGCAGCCAAGAAATTGGGGGGGGCTACGAGCAGTACCTC.

The chain recombines TRBV20-1 with TRBJ2-2; D is unclear. Germline lookup yields CDR1 DFQATT and CDR2 SNEGSKA (reference sequence). Between the trimmed V and J ends, which lost 8 bases and 6 bases, there was a span of 13 bases. This CDR3 is 12 amino acids long. The CDR3 DNA sequence: TGCAGTTCCCAATCCGGAGCCGGGGAGCTGTTTTTT. Residues: CSSQSGAGELFF.

J is TRBJ2-1 and V is TRBV2; possibly TRBD1 for D (6 bases). Germline lookup yields CDR1 SNHLY and CDR2 FYNNEI. The CDR3 contains 15 residues. V was pared by 8 bases and J by 10 bases, with 24 bases between. CDR3 protein: CASRDINSRDPEQFF. Here the CDR3 DNA reads TGTGCCAGCCGGGACATAAACTCCCGGGACCCAGAGCAGTTCTTC.

The chain combines TRBV5-1 with TRBJ2-7, with D unresolved. V lost 0 bases and J lost 2, with 6 bases in between. The CDR3 spans 13 residues. Germline assignment: CDR1 SGHRS and CDR2 YFSETQ. The CDR3 region has the DNA TGCGCCAGCAGCTTGGTCTCAGCCTACGAGCAGTACTTC. It yields the protein CASSLVSAYEQYF. Using reference TRBV5-1 and TRBJ2-7 for the parts outside the CDR3, the full variable domain is KAGVTQTPRYLIKTRGQQVTLSCSPISGHRSVSWYQQTPGQGLQFLFEYFSETQRNKGNFPGRFSGRQFSNSRSEMNVSTLELGDSALYLCASSLVSAYEQYFGPGTRLTVT.

The chain links TRBV20-1 to TRBJ2-7; 7 bases agree with TRBD2. This CDR3 spans 15 amino acids. The germline V gene encodes CDR1 DFQATT and CDR2 SNEGSKA (reference sequence). The trim removed 5 bases at V and 7 bases at J, leaving 17 bases unmatched. CDR3 in DNA: TGCAGTGCTGCCTCGCCTCGGGAGGCCCTAGGGGAGCAGTACTTC. This translates into CSAASPREALGEQYF.

The CDR3 here is CASSLDGFEQYF. CDR3 bases: TGTGCCAGCAGCTTAGATGGGTTCGAGCAGTACTTC. This chain uses TRBV7-9 with TRBJ2-7; no firm D call. V was cut by 1 base and J by 6 bases, with 7 bases left in between. The CDR3 loop spans 12 amino acids. Germline assignment: CDR1 SEHNR and CDR2 FQNEAQ (reference sequence). Together with reference TRBV7-9 and TRBJ2-7, the CDR3 gives the full variable domain: DTGVSQNPRHKITKRGQNVTFRCDPISEHNRLYWYRQTLGQGPEFLTYFQNEAQLEKSRLLSDRFSAERPKGSFSTLEIQRTEQGDSAMYLCASSLDGFEQYFGPGTRLTVT.

The V call is TRBV2, the J call TRBJ1-1; the D is unclear. This CDR3 is built from 11 residues. Trimming left V 3 bases short and J 6 bases short, with 5 bases between. The germline gives CDR1 SNHLY, CDR2 FYNNEI. This CDR3 reads CASSEAAEAFF. The CDR3 coding sequence is TGTGCCAGCAGTGAGGCAGCTGAAGCTTTCTTT.

The chain links TRBV7-9 to TRBJ2-7; TRBD1 matches 7 bases. CDR3 length: 12 amino acids. The J segment lost 5 bases and the V segment lost 6 bases, leaving 4 bases of the junction unmatched. CDR1 SEHNR and CDR2 FQNEAQ come from the germline V gene (reference sequence). As DNA, the CDR3 is TGTGCCAGCAGACGACAGGGTAACGAGCAGTACTTC. Translating gives CASRRQGNEQYF.

This clonotype was seen repeatedly, ten times or more. This chain links TRBV5-8 with TRBJ1-2, with D hard to call. CDR3 length equals 13 residues. V gave up 0 bases and J gave up 3 bases, with 6 bases separating them. Germline-derived CDR1 and CDR2 are SGHTS and YDEGEE. CDR3 nucleotides: TGTGCCAGCAGCTTGGGCGAGGACTATGGCTACACCTTC. Translating it yields CASSLGEDYGYTF.

This clonotype was observed a handful of times. The V call is TRBV12-3 or TRBV12-4, the J call TRBJ1-6; tentatively, D is TRBD1 (6 bases). With 3 bases removed from V and 6 bases from J, the gap between germline ends came to 12 bases. The CDR3 totals 15 residues. The CDR3, as DNA: TGTGCCAGCAGTTTTCAGGGACAAAGTAATTCACCCCTCCACTTT. Its protein is CASSFQGQSNSPLHF.

This clonotype was seen a few times. This sequence joins TRBV7-9 and TRBJ2-7; 9 nucleotides align to TRBD1. This CDR3 region has 13 residues. With V trimmed by 7 bases and J by 3 bases, 4 bases remained unmatched. The germline V gene encodes CDR1 SEHNR and CDR2 FQNEAQ (reference sequence). This chain's CDR3 is CASTPGQGYEQYF. The CDR3 DNA follows: TGTGCCAGCACGCCGGGACAGGGCTACGAGCAGTACTTC.

This clonotype was counted a few times. This rearrangement joins TRBV6-5 to TRBJ1-6; D remains unclear. The ends were cut back, 0 bases at V and 10 bases at J, with 7 bases in the middle. Germline CDR1 reads MNHEY; CDR2 reads SVGAGI. This CDR3 comprises 13 residues. CDR3 sequence (DNA): TGTGCCAGCAGTTACTCACGGGAATCACCCCTCCACTTT. Protein: CASSYSRESPLHF.

This clonotype was found a few times. The chain carries TRBV24-1 and TRBJ2-5, with D possibly called TRBD1 or TRBD2 (7 bases each). CDR1 is KGHDR, CDR2 SFDVKD, per germline. With 3 bases removed from V and 4 bases from J, the gap between germline ends came to 14 bases. There are 15 residues in the CDR3. The CDR3 region has the DNA TGTGCCACCAGTGATCCAACAGGGGAGGGAGAGACCCAGTACTTC. As protein: CATSDPTGEGETQYF.

This clonotype was seen just once. The V and J genes are TRBV7-9 and TRBJ1-5; TRBD1 agrees at 7 bases. Germline trimming cut 1 base from V and 0 bases from J; bases unmatched to any gene: 3. Germline loops: CDR1 SEHNR, CDR2 FQNEAQ (reference sequence). This CDR3 has 16 residues. CDR3 bases: TGTGCCAGCAGCTTAGGGAGGACAGGTAGCAATCAGCCCCAGCATTTT. This codes for CASSLGRTGSNQPQHF.

This clonotype turned up a few times. The chain links TRBV20-1 to TRBJ2-5, with D possibly being TRBD1 (5 bases). CDR1 and CDR2 from the germline V gene are DFQATT and SNEGSKA (reference sequence). The CDR3 runs 13 residues. CDR3 loop: CSALTADQETQYF. The CDR3 bases are TGCAGCGCGTTGACAGCAGACCAAGAGACCCAGTACTTC.

The chain is built from TRBV7-2 and TRBJ2-7, with 7 bases lining up with TRBD1. V trimming: 5 bases; J trimming: 7 bases; junction bases outside the gene matches: 11. The CDR3 consists of 14 residues. In germline, CDR1 is SGHTA, CDR2 FQGNSA. Written as DNA, the CDR3 is TGTGCCAGCAGCCACCCCTTAGGGGGCGGGGAGCAGTACTTC. This translates into CASSHPLGGGEQYF.

This clonotype was detected only a few times. The chain employs TRBV15 and TRBJ2-7, with 10 bases fitting TRBD1. The J segment lost 3 bases and the V segment lost 4 bases, leaving 9 bases of the junction unmatched. This CDR3 region has 16 residues. In germline, CDR1 is LNHNV, CDR2 YYDKDF (reference sequence). In nucleotides, the CDR3 is TGTGCCACCAGCACAACCAGGACAGGGGGAGGCTACGAGCAGTACTTC. Translation: CATSTTRTGGGYEQYF.